This T cell receptor beta chain was identified during a study of CD8 T cells in Susac syndrome. As for the study in general: When their blood was taken, patients with Susac syndrome were therapy-naive, taking corticosteroids, or taking intravenous immunoglobulin alone.

General study findings and limits: In total CD8+ repertoires, roughly 17 Susac-specific public clones were detected, and CD8+ TEMRA repertoires contained roughly five.

With V trimmed by 4 bases and J by 3 bases, 8 bases remained unmatched. The CDR3 sequence is 15 residues long. Germline assignment: CDR1 PRHDT and CDR2 FYEKMQ (reference sequence). Random hexamers primed reverse transcription of about 0.45 to 1 ug RNA. A multiplex approach, immunoSEQ multiplex PCR, amplified TCR beta CDR3 across 54 Vbeta and 13 Jbeta. TCRdb passed the immunoSEQ multiplex PCR reads through MiXCR, listing each CDR3 protein once. The sample shows around 100,000 distinct CDR3 sequences, 95% of them seen only once. On this clonotype itself: Its antigen is unidentified.

Sequenced sample: CD8+ T cells from PBMCs. This chain joins TRBV13 and TRBJ2-7, with TRBD1 matching 8 bases. The source of this sequence is a human donor with Susac syndrome. CDR3: CASSSPGDRIYEQYF. CDR3 nucleotide sequence: TGTGCCAGCAGCTCCCCCGGGGACAGGATCTACGAGCAGTACTTC.